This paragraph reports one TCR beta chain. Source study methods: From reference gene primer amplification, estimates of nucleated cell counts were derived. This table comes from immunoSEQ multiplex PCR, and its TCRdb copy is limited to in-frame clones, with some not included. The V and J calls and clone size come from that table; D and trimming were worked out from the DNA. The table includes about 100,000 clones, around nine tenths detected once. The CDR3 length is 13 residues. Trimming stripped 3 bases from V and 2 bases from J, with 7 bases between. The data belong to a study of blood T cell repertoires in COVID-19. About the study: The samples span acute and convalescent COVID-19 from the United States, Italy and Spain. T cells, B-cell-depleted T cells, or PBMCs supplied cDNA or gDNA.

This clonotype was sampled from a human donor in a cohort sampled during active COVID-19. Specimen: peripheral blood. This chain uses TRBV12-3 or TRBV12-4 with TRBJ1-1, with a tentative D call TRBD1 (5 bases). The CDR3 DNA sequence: TGTGCCAGCAGTTTGCAGGGTAACACTGAAGCTTTCTTT. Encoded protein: CASSLQGNTEAFF.